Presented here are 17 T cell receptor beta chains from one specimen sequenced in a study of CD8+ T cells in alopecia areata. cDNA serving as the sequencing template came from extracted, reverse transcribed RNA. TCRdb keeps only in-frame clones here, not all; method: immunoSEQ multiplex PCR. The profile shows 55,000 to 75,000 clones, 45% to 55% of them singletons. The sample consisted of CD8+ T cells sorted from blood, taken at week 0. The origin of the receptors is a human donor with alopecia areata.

The CDR3 loop reads CAISESGMNYEQYF. Written as DNA, the CDR3 is TGTGCCATCAGTGAGTCCGGGATGAACTACGAGCAGTACTTC. V and J are TRBV10-3 and TRBJ2-7, with a tentative D call TRBD2 (5 bases). The V and J ends lost 0 bases and 3 bases respectively, with 9 bases between them. There are 14 residues in the CDR3. Germline V lookup: CDR1 ENHRY, CDR2 SYGVKD.

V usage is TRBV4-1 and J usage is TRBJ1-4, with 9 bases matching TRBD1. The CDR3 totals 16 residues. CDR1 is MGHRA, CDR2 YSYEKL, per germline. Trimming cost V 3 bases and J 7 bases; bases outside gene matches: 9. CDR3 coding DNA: TGCGCCAGCAGCCAGGGAGTTACAGGGGGCGGTGAAAAACTGTTTTTT. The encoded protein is CASSQGVTGGGEKLFF.

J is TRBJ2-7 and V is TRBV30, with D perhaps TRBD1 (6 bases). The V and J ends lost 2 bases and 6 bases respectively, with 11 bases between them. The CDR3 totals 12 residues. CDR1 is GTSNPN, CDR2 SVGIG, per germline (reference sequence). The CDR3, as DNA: TGTGCCTGGAGTCCTCCAGGGGTCGAGCAGTACTTC. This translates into CAWSPPGVEQYF.

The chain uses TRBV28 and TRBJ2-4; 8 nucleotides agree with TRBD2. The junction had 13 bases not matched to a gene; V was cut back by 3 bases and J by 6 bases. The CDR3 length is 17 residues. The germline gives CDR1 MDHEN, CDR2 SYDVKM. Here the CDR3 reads CASSFRTPGLETNIQYF. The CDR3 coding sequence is TGTGCCAGCAGTTTTCGGACCCCGGGACTAGAGACAAACATTCAGTACTTC.

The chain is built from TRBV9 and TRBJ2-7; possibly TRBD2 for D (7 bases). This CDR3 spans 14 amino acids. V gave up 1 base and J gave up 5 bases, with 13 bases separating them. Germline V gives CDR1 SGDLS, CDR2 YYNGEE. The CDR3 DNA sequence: TGTGCCAGCAGCGTACGGGGGGCTTTGGACGAGCAGTACTTC. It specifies CASSVRGALDEQYF.

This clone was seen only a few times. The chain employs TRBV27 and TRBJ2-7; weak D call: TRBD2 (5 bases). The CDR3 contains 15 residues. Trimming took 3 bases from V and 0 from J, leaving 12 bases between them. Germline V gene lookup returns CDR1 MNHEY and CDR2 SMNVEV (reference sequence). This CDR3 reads CASSLATLASYEQYF. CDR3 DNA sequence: TGTGCCAGCAGTTTGGCGACTCTAGCCTCCTACGAGCAGTACTTC.

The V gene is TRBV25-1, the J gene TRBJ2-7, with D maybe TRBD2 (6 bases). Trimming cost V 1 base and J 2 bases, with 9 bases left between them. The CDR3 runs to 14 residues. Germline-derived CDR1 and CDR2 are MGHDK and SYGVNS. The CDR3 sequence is CASSEWGETYEQYF. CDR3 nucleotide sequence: TGTGCCAGCAGTGAATGGGGGGAGACCTACGAGCAGTACTTC.

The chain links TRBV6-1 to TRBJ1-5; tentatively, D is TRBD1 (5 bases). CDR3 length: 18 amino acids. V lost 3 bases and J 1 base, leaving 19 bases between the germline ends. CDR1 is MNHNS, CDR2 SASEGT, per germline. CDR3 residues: CASSEFGAGIKSNQPQHF. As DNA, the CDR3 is TGTGCCAGCAGTGAGTTTGGGGCAGGGATTAAGAGCAATCAGCCCCAGCATTTT.

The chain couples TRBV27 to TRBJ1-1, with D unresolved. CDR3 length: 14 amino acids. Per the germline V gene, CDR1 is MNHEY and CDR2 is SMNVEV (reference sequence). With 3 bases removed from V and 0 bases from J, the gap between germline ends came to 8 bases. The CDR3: CASSFTAMNTEAFF. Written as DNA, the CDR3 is TGTGCCAGCAGTTTTACGGCCATGAACACTGAAGCTTTCTTT.

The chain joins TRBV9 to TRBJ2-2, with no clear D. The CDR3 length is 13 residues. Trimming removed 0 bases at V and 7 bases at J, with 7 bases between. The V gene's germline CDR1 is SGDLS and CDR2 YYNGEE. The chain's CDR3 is CASSVGMSGELFF. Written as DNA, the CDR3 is TGTGCCAGCAGCGTAGGAATGAGCGGGGAGCTGTTTTTT.

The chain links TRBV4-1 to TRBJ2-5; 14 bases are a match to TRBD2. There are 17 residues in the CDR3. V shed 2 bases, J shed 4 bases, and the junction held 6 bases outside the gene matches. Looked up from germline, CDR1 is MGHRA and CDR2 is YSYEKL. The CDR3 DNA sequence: TGCGCCAGCAGCCAACGGGGACTAGCGGGAGTAGGAGAGACCCAGTACTTC. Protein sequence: CASSQRGLAGVGETQYF.

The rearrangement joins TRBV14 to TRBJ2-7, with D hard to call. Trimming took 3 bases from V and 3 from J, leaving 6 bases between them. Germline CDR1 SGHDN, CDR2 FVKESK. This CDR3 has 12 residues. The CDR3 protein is CASSQHYYEQYF. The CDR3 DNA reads TGTGCCAGCAGCCAGCACTACTACGAGCAGTACTTC.

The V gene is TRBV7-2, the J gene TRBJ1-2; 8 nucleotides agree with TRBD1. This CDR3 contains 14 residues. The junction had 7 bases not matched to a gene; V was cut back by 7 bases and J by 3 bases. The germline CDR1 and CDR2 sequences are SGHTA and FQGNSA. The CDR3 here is CASTGGTGDYGYTF. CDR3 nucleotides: TGTGCCAGCACCGGGGGGACAGGAGACTATGGCTACACCTTC.

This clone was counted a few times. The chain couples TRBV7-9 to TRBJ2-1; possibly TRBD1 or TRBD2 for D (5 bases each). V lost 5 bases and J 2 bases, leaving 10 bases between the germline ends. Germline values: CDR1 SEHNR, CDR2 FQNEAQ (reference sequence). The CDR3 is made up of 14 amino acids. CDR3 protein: CASSPVGAYNEQFF. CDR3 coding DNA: TGTGCCAGCAGCCCCGTGGGGGCCTACAATGAGCAGTTCTTC.

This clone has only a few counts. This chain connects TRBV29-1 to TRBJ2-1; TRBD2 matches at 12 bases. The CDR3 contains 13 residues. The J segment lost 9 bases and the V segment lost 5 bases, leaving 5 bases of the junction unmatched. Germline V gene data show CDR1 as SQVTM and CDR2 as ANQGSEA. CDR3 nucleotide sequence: TGCAGCGTTCGGGCTAGCGGGAGGGGTGAGCAGTTCTTC. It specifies CSVRASGRGEQFF.

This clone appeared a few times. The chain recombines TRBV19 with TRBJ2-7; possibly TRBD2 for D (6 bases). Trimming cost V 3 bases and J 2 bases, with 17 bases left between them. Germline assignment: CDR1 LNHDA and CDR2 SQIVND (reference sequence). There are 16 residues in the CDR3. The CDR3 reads CASSITGTYIAYEQYF. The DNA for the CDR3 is TGTGCCAGTAGTATTACCGGGACTTACATAGCCTACGAGCAGTACTTC.

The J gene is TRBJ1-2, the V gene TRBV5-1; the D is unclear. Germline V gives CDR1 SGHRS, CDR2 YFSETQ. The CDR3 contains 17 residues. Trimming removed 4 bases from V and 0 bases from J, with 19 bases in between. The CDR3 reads CASSLGTVDLANYGYTF. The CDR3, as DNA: TGCGCCAGCAGCCTAGGAACAGTTGACCTCGCTAACTATGGCTACACCTTC. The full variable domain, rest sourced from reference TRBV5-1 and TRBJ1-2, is KAGVTQTPRYLIKTRGQQVTLSCSPISGHRSVSWYQQTPGQGLQFLFEYFSETQRNKGNFPGRFSGRQFSNSRSEMNVSTLELGDSALYLCASSLGTVDLANYGYTFGSGTRLTVV.